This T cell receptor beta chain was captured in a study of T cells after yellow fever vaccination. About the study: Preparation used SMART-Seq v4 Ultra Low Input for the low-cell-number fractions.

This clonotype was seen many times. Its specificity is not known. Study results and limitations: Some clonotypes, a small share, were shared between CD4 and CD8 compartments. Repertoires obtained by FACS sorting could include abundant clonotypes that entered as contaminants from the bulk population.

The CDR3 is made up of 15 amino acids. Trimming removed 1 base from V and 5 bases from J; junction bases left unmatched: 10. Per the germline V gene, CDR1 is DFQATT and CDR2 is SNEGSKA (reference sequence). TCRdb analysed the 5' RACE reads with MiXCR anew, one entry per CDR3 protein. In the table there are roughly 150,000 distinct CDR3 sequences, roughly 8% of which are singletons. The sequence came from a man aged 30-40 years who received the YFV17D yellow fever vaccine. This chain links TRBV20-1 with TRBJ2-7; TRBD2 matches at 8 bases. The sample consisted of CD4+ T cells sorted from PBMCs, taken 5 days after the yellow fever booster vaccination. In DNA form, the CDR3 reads TGCAGTGCTAGAGGTAATAGCGGGACCCTCCACGAGCAGTACTTC. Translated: CSARGNSGTLHEQYF.